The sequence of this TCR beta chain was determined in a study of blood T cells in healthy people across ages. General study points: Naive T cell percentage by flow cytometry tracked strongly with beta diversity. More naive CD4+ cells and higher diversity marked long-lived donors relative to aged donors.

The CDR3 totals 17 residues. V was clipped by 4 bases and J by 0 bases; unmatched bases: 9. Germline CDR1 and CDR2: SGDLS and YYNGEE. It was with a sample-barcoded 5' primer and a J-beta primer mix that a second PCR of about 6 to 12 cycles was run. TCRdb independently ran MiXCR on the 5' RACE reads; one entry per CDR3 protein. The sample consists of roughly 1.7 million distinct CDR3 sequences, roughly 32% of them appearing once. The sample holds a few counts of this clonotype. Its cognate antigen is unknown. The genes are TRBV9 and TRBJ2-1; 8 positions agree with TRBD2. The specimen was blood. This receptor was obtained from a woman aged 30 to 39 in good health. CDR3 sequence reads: CASSLLGGGSSYNEQFF. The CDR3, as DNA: TGTGCCAGCAGCCTCCTTGGCGGGGGGTCCTCCTACAATGAGCAGTTCTTC.